The entry below gives a single T cell receptor (beta chain) sequence along with its context. Its antigen is still unknown. The source of the sample is a study of T cell repertoires in cytomegalovirus infection. Overall study context: Both a matching HLA type and CMV infection were indicated by public TCR beta signatures.

Trimming removed 1 base from V and 4 bases from J, with 7 bases in between. This CDR3 comprises 12 residues. From germline, CDR1 is SQVTM and CDR2 ANQGSEA. TCRdb called the reads again in MiXCR, with one record for every CDR3 protein. The sample lists some 99,000 distinct CDR3 sequences, less than 30% seen once, with about 81% in the top ten. This chain uses TRBV29-1 with TRBJ1-2, with TRBD1 as a possible D gene (5 bases). The sample here was CD8+ T cells from cultured PBMCs, taken from culture after CMV antigen stimulation. The clonotype originates from a human donor in good health (CMV status not recorded). Some clones in this sample may be carry-over from other donors' samples. As DNA, the CDR3 is TGCAGCGTTGAAGTGGGGGGCTATGGCTACACCTTC. Its translation: CSVEVGGYGYTF.